Each of the 5 T cell receptor beta chains below was sequenced from the same sample in a study of blood T cell repertoires in COVID-19. Libraries were prepared by immunoSEQ multiplex PCR; TCRdb keeps only in-frame clonotypes and omits some of them. This sample has roughly 76,000 clones, with roughly 89% found just once. Sequencing was done on a sample of peripheral blood. These receptors originate from an older man with active or convalescent COVID-19.

Notes on this clone: At one of its ends the junction is not consistent with the germline gene, which may arise from a read error. The V gene is TRBV27, the J gene TRBJ2-6; D is ambiguous. The CDR3 totals 13 residues. Germline V lookup: CDR1 MNHEY, CDR2 SMNVEV (reference sequence). The CDR3 sequence: CASSLTGANVLTF. In DNA, the CDR3 is TGTGCCAGCAGTCTGACTGGTGCCAACGTCCTGACTTTC.

The chain links TRBV28 to TRBJ1-4; 8 bases align to TRBD1. The ends lost 6 bases at V and 8 bases at J; junction bases unmatched: 8. This CDR3 contains 14 residues. Germline V lookup: CDR1 MDHEN, CDR2 SYDVKM. CDR3 loop: CASSSGQGREKLFF. CDR3 bases: TGTGCCAGCAGCTCTGGACAGGGACGCGAAAAACTGTTTTTT.

The J gene is TRBJ2-1, the V gene TRBV19, with 7 bases matching TRBD2. Per germline, CDR1 LNHDA and CDR2 SQIVND (reference sequence). With V trimmed by 3 bases and J by 7 bases, 9 bases remained unmatched. This CDR3 has 15 residues. The CDR3 region is CASSIRLALGNEQFF. DNA for the CDR3: TGTGCCAGTAGTATTCGACTAGCACTGGGAAATGAGCAGTTCTTC.

V gene TRBV24-1 combines with J gene TRBJ1-5, with D maybe TRBD1 (6 bases). The V end was cut by 5 bases, the J end by 7 bases, with 14 bases between. Germline V gene lookup returns CDR1 KGHDR and CDR2 SFDVKD. The CDR3 consists of 14 residues. The CDR3 protein is CATSAQGSGQPQHF. For the CDR3, the DNA is TGTGCCACCAGTGCCCAGGGGTCAGGACAGCCCCAGCATTTT.

The chain carries TRBV6-5 and TRBJ2-1; unclear D gene. In germline, CDR1 is MNHEY, CDR2 SVGAGI. This CDR3 has 15 residues. Trimming shortened V by 6 bases and J by 8 bases, and 20 bases separated the two germline ends. The CDR3 is CASSQPRGLGDEQFF. DNA of the CDR3: TGTGCCAGCAGCCAACCTCGTGGTCTGGGCGATGAGCAGTTCTTC.